These 5 T cell receptor beta chains came from one sample sequenced in a study of control samples from healthy donors and cancer patients. The assay was immunoSEQ multiplex PCR, and TCRdb's table has in-frame clones only and misses some. The table lists about 100,000 clones, roughly nine tenths of them singletons. The sequencing sample was made of blood. Receptors originate from a woman aged 50 to 60 in good health.

This clone showed up just a few times. The rearrangement joins TRBV4-1 to TRBJ2-1, with TRBD2 identical over 13 bases. Germline values: CDR1 MGHRA, CDR2 YSYEKL. This CDR3 contains 17 residues. V dropped 0 bases and J dropped 6; count of bases not matched to a gene: 5. The DNA of the CDR3 is TGCGCCAGCAGCCAAGATCGCGGGACTAGCGGGGCCAATGAGCAGTTCTTC. Translated, it gives CASSQDRGTSGANEQFF.

The chain joins TRBV7-9 to TRBJ1-5; 7 bases are a match to TRBD1. Trimming took 1 base from V and 0 from J; bases not matched to a gene: 3. In germline, CDR1 is SEHNR, CDR2 FQNEAQ (reference sequence). The CDR3 has 16 amino acids. In DNA, the CDR3 is TGTGCCAGCAGCTTAGGACAGGGTTATAGCAATCAGCCCCAGCATTTT. Its translation is CASSLGQGYSNQPQHF.

The chain combines TRBV30 with TRBJ1-1, with TRBD1 as a possible D gene (6 bases). The CDR3 sequence is 12 residues long. Germline lookup yields CDR1 GTSNPN and CDR2 SVGIG (reference sequence). This chain's CDR3 is CASRRGAGEAFF. In DNA form, the CDR3 reads TGTGCTTCTAGGCGGGGGGCCGGTGAAGCTTTCTTT. Variable domain in full (rest from reference TRBV30 and TRBJ1-1): SQTIHQWPATLVQPVGSPLSLECTVEGTSNPNLYWYRQAAGRGLQLLFYSVGIGQISSEVPQNLSASRPQDRQFILSSKKLLLSDSGFYLCASRRGAGEAFFGQGTRLTVV.

This chain links TRBV14 with TRBJ2-2; 7 bases match TRBD2. V trimming: 1 base; J trimming: 0 bases; junction bases outside the gene matches: 2. Germline V CDR1 and CDR2: SGHDN, FVKESK. The CDR3 covers 16 residues. Here the CDR3 reads CASSQVRGANTGELFF. The CDR3, as DNA: TGTGCCAGCAGCCAAGTCCGGGGGGCGAACACCGGGGAGCTGTTTTTT.

The chain links TRBV5-1 to TRBJ2-3; unclear D gene. The V end was cut by 0 bases, the J end by 0 bases, with 11 bases between. The CDR3 runs to 16 residues. Germline CDR1 SGHRS, CDR2 YFSETQ. CDR3 amino acids: CASSLVPTLSTDTQYF. For the CDR3, the DNA is TGCGCCAGCAGCTTGGTTCCTACCCTTAGCACAGATACGCAGTATTTT.